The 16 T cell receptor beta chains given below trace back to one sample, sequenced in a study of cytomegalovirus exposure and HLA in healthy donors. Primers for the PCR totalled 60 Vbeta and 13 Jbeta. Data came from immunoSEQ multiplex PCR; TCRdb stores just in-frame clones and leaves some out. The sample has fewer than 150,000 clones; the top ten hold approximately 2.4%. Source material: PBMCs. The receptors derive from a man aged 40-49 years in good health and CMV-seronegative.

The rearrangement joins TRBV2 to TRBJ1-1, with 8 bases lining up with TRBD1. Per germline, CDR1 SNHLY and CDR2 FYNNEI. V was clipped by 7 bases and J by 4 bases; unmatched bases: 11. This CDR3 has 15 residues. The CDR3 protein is CASKPKRTGGTEAFF. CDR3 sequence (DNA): TGTGCCAGCAAACCGAAACGTACAGGGGGCACTGAAGCTTTCTTT.

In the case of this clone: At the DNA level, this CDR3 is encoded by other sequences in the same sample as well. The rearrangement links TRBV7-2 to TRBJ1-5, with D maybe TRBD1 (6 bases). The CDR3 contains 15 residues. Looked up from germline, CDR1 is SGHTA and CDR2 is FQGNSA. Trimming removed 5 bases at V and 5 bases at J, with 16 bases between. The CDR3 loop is CASSPGGGRDQPQHF. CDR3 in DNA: TGTGCCAGCAGCCCCGGGGGGGGCCGGGATCAGCCCCAGCATTTT.

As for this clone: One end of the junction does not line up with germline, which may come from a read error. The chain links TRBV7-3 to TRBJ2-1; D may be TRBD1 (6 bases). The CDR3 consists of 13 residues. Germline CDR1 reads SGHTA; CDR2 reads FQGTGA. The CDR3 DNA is TGTGCCAGCAGCCCTTCCCGGGACACGGCCAGGCTCTTC. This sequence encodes CASSPSRDTARLF.

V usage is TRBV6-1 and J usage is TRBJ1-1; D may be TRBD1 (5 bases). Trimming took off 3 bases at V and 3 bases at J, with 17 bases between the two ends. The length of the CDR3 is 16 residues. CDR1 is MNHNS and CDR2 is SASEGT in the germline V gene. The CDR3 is CASSDDPGGEDTEAFF. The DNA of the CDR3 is TGTGCCAGCAGTGATGACCCCGGGGGGGAGGACACTGAAGCTTTCTTT.

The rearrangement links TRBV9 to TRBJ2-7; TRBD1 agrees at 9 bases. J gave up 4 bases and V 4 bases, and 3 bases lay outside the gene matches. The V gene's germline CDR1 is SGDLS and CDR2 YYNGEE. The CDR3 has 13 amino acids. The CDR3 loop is CASSPDRGYEQYF. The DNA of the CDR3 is TGTGCCAGCAGCCCGGACAGGGGTTACGAGCAGTACTTC.

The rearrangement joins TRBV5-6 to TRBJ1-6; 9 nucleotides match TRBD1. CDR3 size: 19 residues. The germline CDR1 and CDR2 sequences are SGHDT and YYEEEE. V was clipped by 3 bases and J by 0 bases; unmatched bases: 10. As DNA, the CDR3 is TGTGCCAGCAGCTCGACCGGGACAGGGATAGGCTCCTATAATTCACCCCTCCACTTT. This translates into CASSSTGTGIGSYNSPLHF. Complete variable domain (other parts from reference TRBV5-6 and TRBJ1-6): DAGVTQSPTHLIKTRGQQVTLRCSPKSGHDTVSWYQQALGQGPQFIFQYYEEEERQRGNFPDRFSGHQFPNYSSELNVNALLLGDSALYLCASSSTGTGIGSYNSPLHFGNGTRLTVT.

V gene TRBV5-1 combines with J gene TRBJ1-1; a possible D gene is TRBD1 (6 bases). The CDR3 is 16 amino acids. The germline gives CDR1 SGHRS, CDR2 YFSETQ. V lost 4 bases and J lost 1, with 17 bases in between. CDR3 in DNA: TGCGCCAGCAGCCATGGACAGCCCCTGCCGAACACTGAAGCTTTCTTT. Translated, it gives CASSHGQPLPNTEAFF.

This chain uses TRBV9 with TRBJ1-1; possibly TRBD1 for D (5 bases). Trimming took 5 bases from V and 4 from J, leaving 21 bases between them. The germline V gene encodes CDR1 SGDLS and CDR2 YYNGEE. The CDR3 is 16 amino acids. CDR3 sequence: CASSPPPGYATTEAFF. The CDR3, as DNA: TGTGCCAGCAGTCCCCCTCCAGGGTACGCTACCACTGAAGCTTTCTTT.

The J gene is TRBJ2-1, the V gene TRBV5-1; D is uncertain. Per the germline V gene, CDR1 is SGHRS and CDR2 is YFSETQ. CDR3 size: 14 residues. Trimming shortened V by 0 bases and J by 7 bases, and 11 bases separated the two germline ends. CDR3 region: CASSLGDAYNEQFF. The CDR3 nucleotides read TGCGCCAGCAGCTTGGGAGATGCTTATAATGAGCAGTTCTTC.

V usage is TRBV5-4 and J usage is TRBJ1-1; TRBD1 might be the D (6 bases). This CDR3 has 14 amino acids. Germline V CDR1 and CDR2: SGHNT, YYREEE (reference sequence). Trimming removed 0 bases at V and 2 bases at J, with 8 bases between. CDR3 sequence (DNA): TGTGCCAGCAGCTTGGTCAGGGGAAACACTGAAGCTTTCTTT. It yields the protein CASSLVRGNTEAFF.

CDR3 sequence (DNA): TGTGCCAGCAGCGTGTCCGTCGGTGGCACAGATACGCAGTATTTT. Amino acids: CASSVSVGGTDTQYF. The chain recombines TRBV9 with TRBJ2-3; D is unclear. With 2 bases removed from V and 1 base from J, the gap between germline ends came to 11 bases. Germline CDR1 and CDR2: SGDLS and YYNGEE. There are 15 residues in the CDR3.

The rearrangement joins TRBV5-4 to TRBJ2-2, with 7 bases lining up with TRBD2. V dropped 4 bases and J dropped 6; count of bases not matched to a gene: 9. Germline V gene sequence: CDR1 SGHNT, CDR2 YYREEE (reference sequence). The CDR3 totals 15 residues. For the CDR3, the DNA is TGTGCCAGCAGCCCCGGGGGGATCGTTTCCGGGGAGCTGTTTTTT. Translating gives CASSPGGIVSGELFF.

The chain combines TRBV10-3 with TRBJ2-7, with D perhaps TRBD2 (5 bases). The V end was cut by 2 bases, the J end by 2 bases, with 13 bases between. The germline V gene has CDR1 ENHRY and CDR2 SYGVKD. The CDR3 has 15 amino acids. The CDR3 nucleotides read TGTGCCATCAGTGAGCCGAGGACTGCTGCCTACGAGCAGTACTTC. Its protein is CAISEPRTAAYEQYF.

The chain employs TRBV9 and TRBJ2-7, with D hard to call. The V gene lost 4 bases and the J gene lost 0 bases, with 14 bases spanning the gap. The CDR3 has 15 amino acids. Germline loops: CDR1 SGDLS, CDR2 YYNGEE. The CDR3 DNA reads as TGTGCCAGCAGCCCCACTCCGATTCTCTCCTACGAGCAGTACTTC. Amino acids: CASSPTPILSYEQYF.

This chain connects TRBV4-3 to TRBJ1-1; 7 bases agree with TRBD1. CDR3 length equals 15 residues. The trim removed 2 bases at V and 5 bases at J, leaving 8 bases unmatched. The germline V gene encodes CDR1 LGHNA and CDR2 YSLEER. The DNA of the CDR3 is TGCGCCAGCAGCCAAACTAAACAGGGGAGGACTGAAGCTTTCTTT. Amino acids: CASSQTKQGRTEAFF.

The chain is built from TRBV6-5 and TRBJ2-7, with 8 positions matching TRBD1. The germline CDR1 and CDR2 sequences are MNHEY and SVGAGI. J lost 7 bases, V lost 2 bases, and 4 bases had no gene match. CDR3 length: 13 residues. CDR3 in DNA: TGTGCCAGCAGTTACGTCAGGGGGCGAGAGCAGTACTTC. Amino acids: CASSYVRGREQYF.